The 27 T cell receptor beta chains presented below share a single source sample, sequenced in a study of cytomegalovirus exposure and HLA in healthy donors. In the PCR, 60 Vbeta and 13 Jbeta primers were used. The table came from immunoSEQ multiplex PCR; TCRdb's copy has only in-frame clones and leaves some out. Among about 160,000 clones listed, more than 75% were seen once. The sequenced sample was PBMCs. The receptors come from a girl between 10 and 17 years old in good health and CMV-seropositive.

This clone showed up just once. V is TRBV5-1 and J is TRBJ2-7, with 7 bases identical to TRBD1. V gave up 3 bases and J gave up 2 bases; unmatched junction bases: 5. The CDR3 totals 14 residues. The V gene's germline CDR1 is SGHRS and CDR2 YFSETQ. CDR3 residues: CASSYTGAPYEQYF. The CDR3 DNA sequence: TGCGCCAGCAGCTACACAGGGGCCCCCTACGAGCAGTACTTC.

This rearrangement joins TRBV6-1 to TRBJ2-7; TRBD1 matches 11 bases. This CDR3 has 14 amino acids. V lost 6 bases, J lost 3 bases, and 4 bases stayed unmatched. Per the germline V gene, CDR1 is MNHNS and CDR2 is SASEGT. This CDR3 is CASSSGTGGYEQYF. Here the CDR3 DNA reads TGTGCCAGCAGCTCCGGGACAGGGGGCTACGAGCAGTACTTC.

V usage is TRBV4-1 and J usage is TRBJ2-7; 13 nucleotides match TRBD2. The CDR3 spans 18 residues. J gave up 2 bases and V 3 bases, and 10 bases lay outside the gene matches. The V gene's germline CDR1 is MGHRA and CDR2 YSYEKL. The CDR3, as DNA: TGCGCCAGCAGCCAGAAGGGGACTAGCGGGATAGGGACCTACGAGCAGTACTTC. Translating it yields CASSQKGTSGIGTYEQYF.

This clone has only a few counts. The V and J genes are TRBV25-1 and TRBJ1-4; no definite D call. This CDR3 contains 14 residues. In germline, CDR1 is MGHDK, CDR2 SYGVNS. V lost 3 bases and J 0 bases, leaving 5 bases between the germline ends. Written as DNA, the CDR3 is TGTGCCAGCAGTGACCCTTCAACTAATGAAAAACTGTTTTTT. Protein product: CASSDPSTNEKLFF.

Written as DNA, the CDR3 is TGTGCCAGCAGCCCCGGTGGTGGTGGCTACACCTTC. It yields the protein CASSPGGGGYTF. J is TRBJ1-2 and V is TRBV7-9, with D unresolved. V gave up 5 bases and J gave up 7 bases, with 11 bases separating them. CDR3 size: 12 residues. The germline V gene encodes CDR1 SEHNR and CDR2 FQNEAQ (reference sequence).

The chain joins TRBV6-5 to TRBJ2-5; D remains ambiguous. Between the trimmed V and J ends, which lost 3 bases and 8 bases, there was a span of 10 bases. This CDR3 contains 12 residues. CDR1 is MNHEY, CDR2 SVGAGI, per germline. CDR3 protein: CASSYLGGTQYF. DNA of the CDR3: TGTGCCAGCAGTTATCTCGGTGGTACCCAGTACTTC.

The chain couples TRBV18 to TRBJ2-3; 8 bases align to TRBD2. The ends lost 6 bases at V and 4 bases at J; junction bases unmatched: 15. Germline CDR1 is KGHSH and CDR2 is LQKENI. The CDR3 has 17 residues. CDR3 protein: CASSPVTRGRFSDTQYF. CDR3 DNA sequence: TGTGCCAGCTCGCCGGTGACACGCGGGAGGTTCTCAGATACGCAGTATTTT.

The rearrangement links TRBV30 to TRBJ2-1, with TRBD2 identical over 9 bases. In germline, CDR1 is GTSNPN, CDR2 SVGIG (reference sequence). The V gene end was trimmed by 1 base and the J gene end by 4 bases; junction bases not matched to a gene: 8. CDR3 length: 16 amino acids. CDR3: CAWSELLAGRYNEQFF. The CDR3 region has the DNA TGTGCCTGGAGTGAATTACTAGCGGGCCGTTACAATGAGCAGTTCTTC.

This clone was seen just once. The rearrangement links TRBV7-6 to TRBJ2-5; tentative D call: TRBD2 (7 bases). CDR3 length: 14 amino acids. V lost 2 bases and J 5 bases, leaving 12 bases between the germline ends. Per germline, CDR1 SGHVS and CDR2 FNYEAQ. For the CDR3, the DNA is TGTGCCAGCAGCTTAACAGGGAGGGGCGAGACCCAGTACTTC. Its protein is CASSLTGRGETQYF. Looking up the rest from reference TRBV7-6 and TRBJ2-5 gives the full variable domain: GAGVSQSPRYKVTKRGQDVALRCDPISGHVSLYWYRQALGQGPEFLTYFNYEAQQDKSGLPNDRFSAERPEGSISTLTIQRTEQRDSAMYRCASSLTGRGETQYFGPGTRLLVL.

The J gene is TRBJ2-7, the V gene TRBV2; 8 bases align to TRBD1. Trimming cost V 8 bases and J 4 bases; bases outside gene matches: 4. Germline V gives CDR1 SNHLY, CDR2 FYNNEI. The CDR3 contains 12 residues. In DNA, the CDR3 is TGTGCCAGCGGTGGACAGGGTTACGAGCAGTACTTC. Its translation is CASGGQGYEQYF.

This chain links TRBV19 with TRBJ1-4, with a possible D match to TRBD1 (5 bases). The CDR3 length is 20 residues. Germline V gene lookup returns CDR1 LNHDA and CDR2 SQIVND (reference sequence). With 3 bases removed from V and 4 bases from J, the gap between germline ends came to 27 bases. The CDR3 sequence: CASSILGDGGQMKYNEKLFF. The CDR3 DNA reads TGTGCCAGTAGTATTTTGGGGGACGGAGGGCAAATGAAATATAATGAAAAACTGTTTTTT.

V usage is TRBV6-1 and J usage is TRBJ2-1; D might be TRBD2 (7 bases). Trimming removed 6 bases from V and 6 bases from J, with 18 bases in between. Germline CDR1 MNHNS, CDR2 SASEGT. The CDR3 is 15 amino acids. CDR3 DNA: TGTGCCAGCAGCTCGAGGGGGGAGGGGGGCAATGAGCAGTTCTTC. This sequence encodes CASSSRGEGGNEQFF.

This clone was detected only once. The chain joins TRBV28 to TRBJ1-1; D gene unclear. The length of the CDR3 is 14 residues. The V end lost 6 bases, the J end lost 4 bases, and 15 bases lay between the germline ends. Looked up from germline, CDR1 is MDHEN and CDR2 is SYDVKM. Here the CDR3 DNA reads TGTGCCAGCAGCTTGGGGAGTTTGGGCACTGAAGCTTTCTTT. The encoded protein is CASSLGSLGTEAFF. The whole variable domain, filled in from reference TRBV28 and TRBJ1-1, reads DVKVTQSSRYLVKRTGEKVFLECVQDMDHENMFWYRQDPGLGLRLIYFSYDVKMKEKGDIPEGYSVSREKKERFSLILESASTNQTSMYLCASSLGSLGTEAFFGQGTRLTVV.

DNA of the CDR3: TGCGCCAGCATCGACACGAGCTCCTACGAGCAGTACTTC. Amino acids: CASIDTSSYEQYF. The chain joins TRBV10-2 to TRBJ2-7; no firm D call. This CDR3 has 13 amino acids. Trimming took off 7 bases at V and 0 bases at J, with 10 bases between the two ends. Germline V CDR1 and CDR2: WSHSY, SAAADI.

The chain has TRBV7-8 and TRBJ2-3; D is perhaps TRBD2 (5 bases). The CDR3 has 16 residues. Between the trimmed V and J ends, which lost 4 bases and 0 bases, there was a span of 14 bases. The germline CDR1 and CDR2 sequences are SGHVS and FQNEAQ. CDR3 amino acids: CASSSRGRRSTDTQYF. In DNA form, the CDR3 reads TGTGCCAGCAGCTCCAGAGGACGGAGGAGCACAGATACGCAGTATTTT.

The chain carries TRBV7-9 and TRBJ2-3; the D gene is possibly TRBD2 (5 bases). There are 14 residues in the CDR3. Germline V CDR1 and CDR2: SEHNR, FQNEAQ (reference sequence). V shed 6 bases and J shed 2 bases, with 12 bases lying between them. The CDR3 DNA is TGTGCCAGCAGGGGAGTAGGGTTCACAGATACGCAGTATTTT. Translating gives CASRGVGFTDTQYF.

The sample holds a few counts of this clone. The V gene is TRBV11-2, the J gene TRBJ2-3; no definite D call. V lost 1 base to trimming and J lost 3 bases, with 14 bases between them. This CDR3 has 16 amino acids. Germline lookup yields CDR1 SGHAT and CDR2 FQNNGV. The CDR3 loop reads CASSLGSVPGTDTQYF. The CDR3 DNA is TGTGCCAGCAGCTTAGGGAGTGTGCCGGGTACAGATACGCAGTATTTT.

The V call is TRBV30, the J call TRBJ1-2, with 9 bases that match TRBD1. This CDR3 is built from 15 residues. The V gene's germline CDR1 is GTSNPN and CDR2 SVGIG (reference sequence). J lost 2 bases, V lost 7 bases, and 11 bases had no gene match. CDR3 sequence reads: CASDRGLGPNYGYTF. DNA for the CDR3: TGTGCCTCGGACAGGGGCCTAGGCCCGAACTATGGCTACACCTTC.

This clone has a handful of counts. The CDR3 DNA reads TGTGCCAGCAGTTTACGGGGGTCCGACGAGCAGTACTTC. Translated: CASSLRGSDEQYF. This chain connects TRBV27 to TRBJ2-7; D possibly corresponds to TRBD2 (6 bases). This CDR3 is built from 13 residues. Germline V gives CDR1 MNHEY, CDR2 SMNVEV (reference sequence). V was clipped by 2 bases and J by 5 bases, with 10 bases between them.

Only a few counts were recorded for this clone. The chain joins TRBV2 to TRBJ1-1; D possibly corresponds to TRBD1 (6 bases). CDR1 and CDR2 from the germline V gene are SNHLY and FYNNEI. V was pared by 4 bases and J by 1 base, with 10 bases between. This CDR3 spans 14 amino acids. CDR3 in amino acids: CASSATGGNTEAFF. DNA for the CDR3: TGTGCCAGCAGTGCGACAGGAGGGAACACTGAAGCTTTCTTT. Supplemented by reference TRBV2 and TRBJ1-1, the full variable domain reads EPEVTQTPSHQVTQMGQEVILRCVPISNHLYFYWYRQILGQKVEFLVSFYNNEISEKSEIFDDQFSVERPDGSNFTLKIRSTKLEDSAMYFCASSATGGNTEAFFGQGTRLTVV.

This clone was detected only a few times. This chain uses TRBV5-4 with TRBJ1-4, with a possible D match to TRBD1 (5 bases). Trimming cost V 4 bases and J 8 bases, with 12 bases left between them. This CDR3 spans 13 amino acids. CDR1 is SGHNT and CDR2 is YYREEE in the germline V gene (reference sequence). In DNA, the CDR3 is TGTGCCAGCAGCCCCGGGGGGGAAGAAAAACTGTTTTTT. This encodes CASSPGGEEKLFF.

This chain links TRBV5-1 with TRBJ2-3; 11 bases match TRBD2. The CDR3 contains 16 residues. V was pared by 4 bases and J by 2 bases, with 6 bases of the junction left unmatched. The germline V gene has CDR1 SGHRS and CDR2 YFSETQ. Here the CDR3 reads CASSTGTSGLTDTQYF. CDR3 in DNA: TGCGCCAGCAGCACCGGGACTAGCGGACTCACAGATACGCAGTATTTT.

Written as DNA, the CDR3 is TGCAGTGTGACAGGGGGCAACGAGCAGTACTTC. It yields the protein CSVTGGNEQYF. V gene TRBV20-1 combines with J gene TRBJ2-7; 10 bases are a match to TRBD1. Germline assignment: CDR1 DFQATT and CDR2 SNEGSKA (reference sequence). This CDR3 is built from 11 residues. J lost 5 bases, V lost 7 bases, and 2 bases had no gene match.

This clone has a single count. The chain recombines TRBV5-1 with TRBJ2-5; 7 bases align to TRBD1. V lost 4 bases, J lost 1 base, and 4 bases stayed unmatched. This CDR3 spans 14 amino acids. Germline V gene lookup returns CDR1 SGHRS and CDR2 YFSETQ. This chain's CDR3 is CASSKNRGQETQYF. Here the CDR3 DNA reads TGCGCCAGCAGCAAGAACAGGGGCCAAGAGACCCAGTACTTC.

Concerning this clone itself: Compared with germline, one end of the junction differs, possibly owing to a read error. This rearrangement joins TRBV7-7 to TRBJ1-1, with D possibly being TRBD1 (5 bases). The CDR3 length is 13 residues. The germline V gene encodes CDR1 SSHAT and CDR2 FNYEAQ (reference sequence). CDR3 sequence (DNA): TGTGCTAGCAGCTTGACAGCCAACACTGAAGCTTTCTTT. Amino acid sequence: CASSLTANTEAFF.

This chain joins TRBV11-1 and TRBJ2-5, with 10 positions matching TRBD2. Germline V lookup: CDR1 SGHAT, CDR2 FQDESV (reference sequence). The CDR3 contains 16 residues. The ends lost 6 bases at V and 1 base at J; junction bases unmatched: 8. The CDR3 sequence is CASRKTLAGGQETQYF. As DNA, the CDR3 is TGTGCCAGCAGAAAGACTTTAGCGGGGGGCCAAGAGACCCAGTACTTC.

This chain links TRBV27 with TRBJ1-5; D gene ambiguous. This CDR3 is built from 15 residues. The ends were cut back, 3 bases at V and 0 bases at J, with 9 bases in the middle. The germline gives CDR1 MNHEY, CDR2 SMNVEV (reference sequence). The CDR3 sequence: CASSLLRDSNQPQHF. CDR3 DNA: TGTGCCAGCAGTTTGTTGCGGGATAGCAATCAGCCCCAGCATTTT.